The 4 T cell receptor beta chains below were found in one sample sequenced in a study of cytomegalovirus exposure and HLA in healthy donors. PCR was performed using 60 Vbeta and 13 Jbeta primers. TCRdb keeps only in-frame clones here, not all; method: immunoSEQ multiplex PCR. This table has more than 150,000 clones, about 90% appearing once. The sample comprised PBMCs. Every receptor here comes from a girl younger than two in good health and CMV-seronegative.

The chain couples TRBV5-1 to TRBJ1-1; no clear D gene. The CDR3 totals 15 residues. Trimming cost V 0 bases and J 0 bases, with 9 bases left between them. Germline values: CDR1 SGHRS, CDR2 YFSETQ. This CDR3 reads CASSLGETVNTEAFF. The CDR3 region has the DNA TGCGCCAGCAGCTTGGGGGAGACGGTGAACACTGAAGCTTTCTTT.

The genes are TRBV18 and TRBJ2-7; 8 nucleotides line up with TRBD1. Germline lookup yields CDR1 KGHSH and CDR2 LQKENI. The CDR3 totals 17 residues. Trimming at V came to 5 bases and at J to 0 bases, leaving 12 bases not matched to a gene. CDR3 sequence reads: CASSLSRDRFSSYEQYF. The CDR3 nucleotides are TGTGCCAGCTCATTGTCCCGGGACAGGTTCAGCTCCTACGAGCAGTACTTC.

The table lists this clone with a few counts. CDR3 sequence reads: CASRRPFPRGGYGWNEQFF. Written as DNA, the CDR3 is TGTGCCAGCAGGAGACCCTTTCCTCGGGGGGGATATGGCTGGAATGAGCAGTTCTTC. The chain combines TRBV7-9 with TRBJ2-1; TRBD2 matches at 8 bases. The junction had 23 bases not matched to a gene; V was cut back by 6 bases and J by 7 bases. This CDR3 contains 19 residues. The V gene's germline CDR1 is SEHNR and CDR2 FQNEAQ (reference sequence).

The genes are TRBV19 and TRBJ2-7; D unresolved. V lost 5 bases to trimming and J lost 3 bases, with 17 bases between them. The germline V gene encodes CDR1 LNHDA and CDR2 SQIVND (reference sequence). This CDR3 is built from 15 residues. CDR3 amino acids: CASSPLAQASYEQYF. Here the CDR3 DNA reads TGTGCCAGTAGTCCCCTTGCTCAGGCCAGCTACGAGCAGTACTTC.